Presented here are 6 T cell receptor beta chains from one specimen sequenced in a study of cytomegalovirus exposure and HLA in healthy donors. The PCR had 60 Vbeta and 13 Jbeta primers. Repertoires were generated with immunoSEQ multiplex PCR, while TCRdb's copy carries only in-frame clones and drops some. The sample has under 200,000 clones, around two thirds seen once; the top ten hold around 2.9%. The sample comprised PBMCs. The receptors shown here come from a man aged 40-50 years in good health and CMV-seronegative.

This chain uses TRBV11-2 with TRBJ2-7; no firm D call. Per the germline V gene, CDR1 is SGHAT and CDR2 is FQNNGV. The CDR3 consists of 14 residues. Trimming took 1 base from V and 3 from J, leaving 10 bases between them. The CDR3 nucleotides read TGTGCCAGCAGCTTAGTTCTAGGCCGCTACGAGCAGTACTTC. This gives the protein CASSLVLGRYEQYF. The whole variable domain, remainder taken from reference TRBV11-2 and TRBJ2-7, is EAGVAQSPRYKIIEKRQSVAFWCNPISGHATLYWYQQILGQGPKLLIQFQNNGVVDDSQLPKDRFSAERLKGVDSTLKIQPAKLEDSAVYLCASSLVLGRYEQYFGPGTRLTVT.

The rearrangement links TRBV2 to TRBJ2-5; 11 bases line up with TRBD2. There are 14 residues in the CDR3. J lost 3 bases, V lost 5 bases, and 2 bases had no gene match. Germline V lookup: CDR1 SNHLY, CDR2 FYNNEI. The CDR3 is CASSILAGEETQYF. CDR3 DNA sequence: TGTGCCAGCAGTATACTAGCGGGGGAAGAGACCCAGTACTTC.

This clone showed up just a few times. A junction boundary mismatches the germline segment, possibly from a read error. The same CDR3 also results from other DNA sequences found in this sample. The chain is built from TRBV7-9 and TRBJ1-1, with TRBD1 as a possible D gene (5 bases). Germline V gene data show CDR1 as SEHNR and CDR2 as FQNEAQ (reference sequence). The CDR3 runs 14 residues. CDR3 sequence (DNA): TGTTCCAGCAGCTTAGTTCCAGGGTGGACTGAAGCTTTCTTT. As protein: CSSSLVPGWTEAFF.

The chain links TRBV18 to TRBJ1-5; TRBD1 might be the D (6 bases). The ends were cut back, 1 base at V and 0 bases at J, with 13 bases in the middle. Germline loops: CDR1 KGHSH, CDR2 LQKENI. This CDR3 has 17 amino acids. CDR3 region: CASSPRGQSDSNQPQHF. The CDR3 nucleotides read TGTGCCAGCTCACCACGCGGACAGTCCGATAGCAATCAGCCCCAGCATTTT.

This clone was detected a few times. The chain has TRBV5-1 and TRBJ1-1; possible D gene TRBD1, 5 bases. Germline CDR1 and CDR2: SGHRS and YFSETQ. The length of the CDR3 is 15 residues. Trimming took 1 base from V and 6 from J, leaving 16 bases between them. The CDR3 DNA reads TGCGCCAGCAGCTTGAGTAGTTCAGGGATGGCTGAAGCTTTCTTT. This gives the protein CASSLSSSGMAEAFF.

The chain employs TRBV28 and TRBJ1-5, with 8 bases matching TRBD1. Trimming removed 7 bases from V and 5 bases from J; junction bases left unmatched: 4. In germline, CDR1 is MDHEN, CDR2 SYDVKM. The CDR3 spans 13 residues. The CDR3: CASTGGFYQPQHF. In nucleotides, the CDR3 is TGTGCCAGCACAGGGGGCTTTTATCAGCCCCAGCATTTT.